Shown below are 5 T cell receptor beta chains from a single sample sequenced in a study of molecular identifiers for immune sequencing clone quantification. MiXCR, applied by TCRdb to the PCR reads, yields one record per CDR3 protein. The sample includes more than 50,000 distinct CDR3 sequences, approximately 18% seen only once; the top ten take 1.4%. The source material was naive CD8+ T cells from blood, with Jurkat cell RNA spiked in. Regarding subset: FACS-sorted CD8+CD4-CCR7+CD45RA+ naive T cells. The receptors shown here come from a human donor in good health. Some libraries in this study had Jurkat cell RNA spiked in.

About this clonotype itself: This sequence may be a read error, since a much larger clone differs from it by one base. Lacking the conserved final phenylalanine or tryptophan, this CDR3 likely reflects a read error. The genes are TRBV12-3 or TRBV12-4 and TRBJ2-2, with 10 nucleotides matching TRBD1. The CDR3 extends over 18 amino acids. J was trimmed by 3 bases and V by 1 base; bases with no gene match: 8. CDR3 bases: TGTGCCAGCAGTTTAGGCTTCGGGACAGGGGAGGACACCGGGGAGCTGTTTTCT. Translating it yields CASSLGFGTGEDTGELFS.

On this clonotype: Possible read error: a much larger clone is one base away. The CDR3 DNA is TGTGCCAGCAGTGAATACTTTGGGACAGACACCTGCGAGCAGTACTTC. This translates into CASSEYFGTDTCEQYF. This chain joins TRBV6-1 and TRBJ2-7, with TRBD1 matching 7 bases. This CDR3 is built from 16 residues. Per the germline V gene, CDR1 is MNHNS and CDR2 is SASEGT. The J segment lost 6 bases and the V segment lost 2 bases, leaving 13 bases of the junction unmatched.

This clonotype has at least ten counts. The gene calls are TRBV28 and TRBJ2-2; D may correspond to TRBD1 or TRBD2 (5 bases each). Trimming left V 7 bases short and J 2 bases short, with 23 bases between. The CDR3 loop spans 18 amino acids. The germline CDR1 and CDR2 sequences are MDHEN and SYDVKM. The CDR3 nucleotides are TGTGCCAGCACCGACTCCCTCGATTGGGGACCCAACACCGGGGAGCTGTTTTTT. It yields the protein CASTDSLDWGPNTGELFF.

Ten or more counts support this clonotype. V and J are TRBV6-1 and TRBJ2-3; D is unclear. V gave up 3 bases and J gave up 3 bases, with 13 bases separating them. This CDR3 has 15 amino acids. From germline, CDR1 is MNHNS and CDR2 SASEGT. CDR3 amino acids: CASSETPRSTDTQYF. CDR3 bases: TGTGCCAGCAGTGAGACACCCCGGTCTACAGATACGCAGTATTTT.

Regarding this clonotype: This could be a read error, since a much larger clone is one nucleotide away. The V call is TRBV29-1, the J call TRBJ2-7, with a tentative D call TRBD2 (6 bases). Trimming took 6 bases from V and 3 from J, leaving 30 bases between them. The CDR3 spans 18 residues. In germline, CDR1 is SQVTM, CDR2 ANQGSEA. The CDR3: CSVSGEPQFSRGYYEQYF. CDR3 bases: TGCAGCGTCTCAGGCGAACCGCAGTTTTCGCGGGGATACTACGAGCAGTACTTC.